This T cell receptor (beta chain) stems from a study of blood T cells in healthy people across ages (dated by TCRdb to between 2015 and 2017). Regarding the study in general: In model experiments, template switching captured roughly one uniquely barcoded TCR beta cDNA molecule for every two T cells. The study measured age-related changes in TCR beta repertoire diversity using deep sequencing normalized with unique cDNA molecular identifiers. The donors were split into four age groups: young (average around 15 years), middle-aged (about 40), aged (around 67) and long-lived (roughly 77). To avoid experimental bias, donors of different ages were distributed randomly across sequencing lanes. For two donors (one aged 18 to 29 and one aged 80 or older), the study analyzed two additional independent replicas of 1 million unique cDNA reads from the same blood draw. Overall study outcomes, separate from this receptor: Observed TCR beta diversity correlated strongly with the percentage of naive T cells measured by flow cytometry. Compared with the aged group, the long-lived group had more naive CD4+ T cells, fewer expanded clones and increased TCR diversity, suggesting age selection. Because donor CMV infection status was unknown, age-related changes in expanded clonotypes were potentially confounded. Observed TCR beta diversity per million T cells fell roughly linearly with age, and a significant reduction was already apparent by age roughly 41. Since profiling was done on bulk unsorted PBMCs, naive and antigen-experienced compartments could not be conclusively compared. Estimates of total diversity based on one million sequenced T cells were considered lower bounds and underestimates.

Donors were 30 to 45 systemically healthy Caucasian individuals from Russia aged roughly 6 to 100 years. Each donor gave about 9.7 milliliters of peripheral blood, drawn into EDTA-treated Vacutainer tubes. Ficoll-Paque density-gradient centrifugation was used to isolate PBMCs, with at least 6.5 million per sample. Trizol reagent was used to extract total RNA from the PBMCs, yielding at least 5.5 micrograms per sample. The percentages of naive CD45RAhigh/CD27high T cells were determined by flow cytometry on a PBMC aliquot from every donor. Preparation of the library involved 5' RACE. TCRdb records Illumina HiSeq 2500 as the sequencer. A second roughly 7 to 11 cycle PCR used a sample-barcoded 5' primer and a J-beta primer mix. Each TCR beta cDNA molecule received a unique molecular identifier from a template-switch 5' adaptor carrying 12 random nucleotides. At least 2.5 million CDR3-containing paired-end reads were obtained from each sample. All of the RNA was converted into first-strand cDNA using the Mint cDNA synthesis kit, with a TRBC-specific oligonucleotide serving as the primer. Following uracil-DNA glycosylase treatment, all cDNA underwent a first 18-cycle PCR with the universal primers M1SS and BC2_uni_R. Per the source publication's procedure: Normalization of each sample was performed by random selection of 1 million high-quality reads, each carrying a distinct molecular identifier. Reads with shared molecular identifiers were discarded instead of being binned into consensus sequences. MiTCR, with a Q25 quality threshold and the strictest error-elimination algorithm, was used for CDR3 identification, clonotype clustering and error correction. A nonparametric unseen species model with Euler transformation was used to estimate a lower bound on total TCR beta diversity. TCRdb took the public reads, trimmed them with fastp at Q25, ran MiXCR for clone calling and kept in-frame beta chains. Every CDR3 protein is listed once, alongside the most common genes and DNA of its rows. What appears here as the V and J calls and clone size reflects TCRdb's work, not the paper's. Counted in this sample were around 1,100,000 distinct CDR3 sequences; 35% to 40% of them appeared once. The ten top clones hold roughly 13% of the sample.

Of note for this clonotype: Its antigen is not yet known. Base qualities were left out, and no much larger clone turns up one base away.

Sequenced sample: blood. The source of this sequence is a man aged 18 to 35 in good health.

The DNA sequence follows: TGCAGTGCTGCCCGGACAGGTCCCCAAGAGACCCAGTACTTC. Translation gives CSAARTGPQETQYF. In this chain, TRBV20-1 is recombined with TRBJ2-5; 7 junctional bases match TRBD1. The CDR3 measures 14 amino acids from cysteine to phenylalanine. The sequence is cut down to CDR3 DNA, 42 bases in frame from base 1. Trimming removed 5 bases from V and 1 base from J; the gene matches leave 7 bases unexplained. Sequences DFQATT (CDR1) and SNEGSKA (CDR2) are obtained from the germline V gene (reference sequence).